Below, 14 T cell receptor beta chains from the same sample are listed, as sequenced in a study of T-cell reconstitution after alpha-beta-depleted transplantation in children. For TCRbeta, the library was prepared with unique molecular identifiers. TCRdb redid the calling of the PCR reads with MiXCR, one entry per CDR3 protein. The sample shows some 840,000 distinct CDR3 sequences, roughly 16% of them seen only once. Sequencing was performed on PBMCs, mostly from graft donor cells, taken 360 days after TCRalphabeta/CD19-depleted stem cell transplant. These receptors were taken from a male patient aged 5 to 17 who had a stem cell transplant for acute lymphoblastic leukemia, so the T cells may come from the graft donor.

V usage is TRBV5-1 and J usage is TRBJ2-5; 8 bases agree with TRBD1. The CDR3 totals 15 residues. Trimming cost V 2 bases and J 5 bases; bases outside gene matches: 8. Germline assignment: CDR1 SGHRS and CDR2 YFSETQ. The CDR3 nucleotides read TGCGCCAGCAGCTTAGAACGACAGGGGTCCGAGACCCAGTACTTC. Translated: CASSLERQGSETQYF.

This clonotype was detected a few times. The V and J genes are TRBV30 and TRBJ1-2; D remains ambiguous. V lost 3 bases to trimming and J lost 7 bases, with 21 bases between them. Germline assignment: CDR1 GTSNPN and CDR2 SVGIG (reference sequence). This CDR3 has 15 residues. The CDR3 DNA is TGTGCCTGGAGGGGGTGGGAGATTCCCTTCGGTGGCTACACCTTC. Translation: CAWRGWEIPFGGYTF. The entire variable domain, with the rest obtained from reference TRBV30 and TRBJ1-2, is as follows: SQTIHQWPATLVQPVGSPLSLECTVEGTSNPNLYWYRQAAGRGLQLLFYSVGIGQISSEVPQNLSASRPQDRQFILSSKKLLLSDSGFYLCAWRGWEIPFGGYTFGSGTRLTVV.

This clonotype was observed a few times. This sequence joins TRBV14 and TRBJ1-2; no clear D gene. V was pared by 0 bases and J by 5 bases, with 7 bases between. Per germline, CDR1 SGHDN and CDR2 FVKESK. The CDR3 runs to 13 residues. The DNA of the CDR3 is TGTGCCAGCAGCCAAGAACACTGGTATGGCTACACCTTC. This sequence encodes CASSQEHWYGYTF.

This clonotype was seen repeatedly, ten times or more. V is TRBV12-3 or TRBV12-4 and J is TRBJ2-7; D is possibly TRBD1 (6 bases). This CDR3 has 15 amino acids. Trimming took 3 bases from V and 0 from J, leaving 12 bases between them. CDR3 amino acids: CASSFDRPSSYEQYF. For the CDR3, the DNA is TGTGCCAGCAGTTTTGACAGGCCAAGCTCCTACGAGCAGTACTTC.

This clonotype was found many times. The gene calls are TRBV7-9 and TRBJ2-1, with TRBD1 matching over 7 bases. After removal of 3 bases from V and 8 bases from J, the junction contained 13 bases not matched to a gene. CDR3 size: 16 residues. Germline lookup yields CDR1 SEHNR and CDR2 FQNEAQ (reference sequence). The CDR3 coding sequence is TGTGCCAGCAGCTTGGGACAGTCAACCACCGGGGATGAGCAGTTCTTC. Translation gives CASSLGQSTTGDEQFF.

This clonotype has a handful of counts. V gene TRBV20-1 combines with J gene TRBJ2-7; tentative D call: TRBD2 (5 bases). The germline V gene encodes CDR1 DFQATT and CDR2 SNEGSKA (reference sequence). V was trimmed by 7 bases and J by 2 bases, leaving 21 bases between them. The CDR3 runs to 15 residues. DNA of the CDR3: TGCAGTGAAACGAATCGAGGACTGTCCACCTACGAGCAGTACTTC. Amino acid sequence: CSETNRGLSTYEQYF.

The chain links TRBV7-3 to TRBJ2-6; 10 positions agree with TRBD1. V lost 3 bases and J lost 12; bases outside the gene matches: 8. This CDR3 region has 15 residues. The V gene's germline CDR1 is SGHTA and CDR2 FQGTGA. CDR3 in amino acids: CASSLATGGRSVLTF. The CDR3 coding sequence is TGTGCCAGCAGCTTGGCGACAGGGGGCCGGAGCGTCCTGACTTTC.

CDR3 residues: CASSMVAGLNTEAFF. CDR3 DNA: TGTGCCAGTAGTATGGTGGCAGGTTTGAACACTGAAGCTTTCTTT. The J gene is TRBJ1-1, the V gene TRBV19; unclear D gene. V dropped 3 bases and J dropped 0 bases, with 11 bases sitting between them. CDR1 LNHDA and CDR2 SQIVND come from the germline V gene (reference sequence). The CDR3 runs 15 residues.

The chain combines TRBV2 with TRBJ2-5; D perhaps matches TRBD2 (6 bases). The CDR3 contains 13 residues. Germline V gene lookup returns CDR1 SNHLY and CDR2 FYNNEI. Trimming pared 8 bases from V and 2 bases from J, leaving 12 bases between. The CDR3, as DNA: TGTGCCAGCCTGGACTATAATCAAGAGACCCAGTACTTC. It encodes CASLDYNQETQYF.

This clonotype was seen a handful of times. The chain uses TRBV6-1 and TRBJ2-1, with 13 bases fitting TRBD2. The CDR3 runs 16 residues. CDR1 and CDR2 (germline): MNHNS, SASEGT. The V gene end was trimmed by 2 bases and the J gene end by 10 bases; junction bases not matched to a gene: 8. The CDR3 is CASSESVLAGGREQFF. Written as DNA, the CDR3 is TGTGCCAGCAGTGAATCGGTACTAGCGGGAGGGAGGGAGCAGTTCTTC.

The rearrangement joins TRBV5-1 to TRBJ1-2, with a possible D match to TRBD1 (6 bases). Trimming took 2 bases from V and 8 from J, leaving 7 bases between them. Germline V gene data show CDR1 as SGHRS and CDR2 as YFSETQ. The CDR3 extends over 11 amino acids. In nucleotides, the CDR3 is TGCGCCAGCAGCTTCAGGGGCGGCTACACCTTC. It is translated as CASSFRGGYTF.

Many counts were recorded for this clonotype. CDR3 loop: CASSLASANEQFF. The CDR3, as DNA: TGTGCCAGCAGCCTAGCCTCTGCCAATGAGCAGTTCTTC. The genes are TRBV11-3 and TRBJ2-1; a weak D match, TRBD2 (5 bases). The V gene lost 5 bases and the J gene lost 6 bases, with 11 bases spanning the gap. Germline CDR1 and CDR2: SGHNT and YENEEA. This CDR3 is built from 13 residues.

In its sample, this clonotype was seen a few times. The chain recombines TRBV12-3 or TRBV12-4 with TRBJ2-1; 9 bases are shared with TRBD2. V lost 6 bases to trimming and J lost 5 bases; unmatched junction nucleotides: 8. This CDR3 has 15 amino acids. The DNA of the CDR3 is TGTGCCAGCAGCCATAGCGGGAGTTCGGACAATGAGCAGTTCTTC. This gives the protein CASSHSGSSDNEQFF.

In DNA form, the CDR3 reads TGCGCCAGCAGCTTCCTAGCGCAAGAGACCCAGTACTTC. Translation: CASSFLAQETQYF. This rearrangement joins TRBV5-1 to TRBJ2-5; maybe TRBD2 (6 bases). Per germline, CDR1 SGHRS and CDR2 YFSETQ. With 2 bases removed from V and 2 bases from J, the gap between germline ends came to 7 bases. The length of the CDR3 is 13 residues.